This TCR beta chain comes out of a study of blood T cell repertoires in COVID-19. Study background: The samples span acute and convalescent COVID-19 from the United States, Italy and Spain. The analysed material was cDNA or gDNA that came from T cells, B-cell-depleted T cells, or PBMCs.

In the study's own analysis: Estimation of nucleated cell counts relied on the amplification of reference gene primers. Profiled with immunoSEQ multiplex PCR; TCRdb holds only in-frame clones, not every one. V and J calls and clone size are those listed in that table; D and trimming were worked out from the DNA. Of tens of thousands of clones listed, about nine tenths are singletons. The trim removed 4 bases at V and 3 bases at J, leaving 5 bases unmatched. The V gene's germline CDR1 is SGHAT and CDR2 FQNNGV. This CDR3 is 15 amino acids long. Input material: peripheral blood. The TCR sequence derives from a man aged 45-65 years with active COVID-19. This chain uses TRBV11-2 with TRBJ2-3, with 9 nucleotides matching TRBD1. In DNA form, the CDR3 reads TGTGCCAGCAGCTCTTACGGACAGGGGACAGATACGCAGTATTTT. It encodes CASSSYGQGTDTQYF.